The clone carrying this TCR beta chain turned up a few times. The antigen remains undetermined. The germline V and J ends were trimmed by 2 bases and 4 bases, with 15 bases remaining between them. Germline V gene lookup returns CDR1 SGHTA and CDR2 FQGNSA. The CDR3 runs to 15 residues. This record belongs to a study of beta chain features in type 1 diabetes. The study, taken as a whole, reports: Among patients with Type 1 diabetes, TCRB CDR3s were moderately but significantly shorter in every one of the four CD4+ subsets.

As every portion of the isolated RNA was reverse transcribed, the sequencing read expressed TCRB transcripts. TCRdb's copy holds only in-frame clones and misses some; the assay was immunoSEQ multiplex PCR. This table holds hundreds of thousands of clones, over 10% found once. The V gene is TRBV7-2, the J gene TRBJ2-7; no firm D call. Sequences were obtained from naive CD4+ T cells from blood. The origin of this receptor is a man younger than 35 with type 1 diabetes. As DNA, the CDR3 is TGTGCCAGCAGCTTACTGCTGGGATTGGCGTACGAGCAGTACTTC. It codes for CASSLLLGLAYEQYF. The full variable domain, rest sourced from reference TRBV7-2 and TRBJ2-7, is GAGVSQSPSNKVTEKGKDVELRCDPISGHTALYWYRQSLGQGLEFLIYFQGNSAPDKSGLPSDRFSAERTGGSVSTLTIQRTQQEDSAVYLCASSLLLGLAYEQYFGPGTRLTVT.